The 26 T cell receptor beta chains reported below all come from one sample, sequenced in a study of blood T cell repertoires in COVID-19. Data came from immunoSEQ multiplex PCR; TCRdb stores just in-frame clones and leaves some out. The data contain about 100,000 clones, just under 85% of them seen just once; the ten biggest clones take up 9.5% to 10%. What was sequenced was peripheral blood. Receptors were obtained from a man aged 35 to 55 with active or convalescent COVID-19.

This chain links TRBV7-2 with TRBJ2-5; TRBD2 matches at 11 bases. Germline CDR1 reads SGHTA; CDR2 reads FQGNSA. Trimming took 5 bases from V and 0 from J; bases not matched to a gene: 5. This CDR3 is built from 16 residues. The CDR3 region has the DNA TGTGCCAGCAGCCCACTAGCGGGGGCGAACCAAGAGACCCAGTACTTC. Translation gives CASSPLAGANQETQYF. The full variable domain, its missing parts supplied by reference TRBV7-2 and TRBJ2-5, is GAGVSQSPSNKVTEKGKDVELRCDPISGHTALYWYRQSLGQGLEFLIYFQGNSAPDKSGLPSDRFSAERTGGSVSTLTIQRTQQEDSAVYLCASSPLAGANQETQYFGPGTRLLVL.

The V and J genes are TRBV5-1 and TRBJ1-4; 11 nucleotides agree with TRBD1. Germline CDR1 and CDR2: SGHRS and YFSETQ. V shed 5 bases, J shed 5 bases, and the junction held 5 bases outside the gene matches. This CDR3 region has 15 residues. The CDR3 reads CASRIGDRGNEKLFF. The CDR3 coding sequence is TGCGCCAGCAGGATAGGGGACAGGGGGAATGAAAAACTGTTTTTT.

The chain uses TRBV29-1 and TRBJ1-2; 8 positions match TRBD1. With 6 bases clipped from V and 4 bases from J, the junction kept 7 bases outside the gene matches. The length of the CDR3 is 13 residues. Germline lookup yields CDR1 SQVTM and CDR2 ANQGSEA. The CDR3 coding sequence is TGCAGCGTAGATCCGACAGGGGCCTATGGCTACACCTTC. Translation gives CSVDPTGAYGYTF.

The chain recombines TRBV24-1 with TRBJ1-5; 7 nucleotides match TRBD1. The ends lost 3 bases at V and 7 bases at J; junction bases unmatched: 5. The germline V gene has CDR1 KGHDR and CDR2 SFDVKD. The CDR3 has 14 residues. CDR3 in amino acids: CATSDGRGQQPQHF. The CDR3, as DNA: TGTGCCACCAGTGATGGTAGGGGGCAACAGCCCCAGCATTTT.

V and J are TRBV19 and TRBJ1-5; D possibly corresponds to TRBD1 (6 bases). The CDR3 sequence is 14 residues long. Deletions cut 4 bases from V and 7 bases from J, with 14 bases between. CDR1 is LNHDA and CDR2 is SQIVND in the germline V gene (reference sequence). CDR3 sequence: CASSNHREGQPQHF. Written as DNA, the CDR3 is TGTGCCAGTAGTAATCACAGGGAGGGACAGCCCCAGCATTTT. Looking up the rest from reference TRBV19 and TRBJ1-5 gives the full variable domain: DGGITQSPKYLFRKEGQNVTLSCEQNLNHDAMYWYRQDPGQGLRLIYYSQIVNDFQKGDIAEGYSVSREKKESFPLTVTSAQKNPTAFYLCASSNHREGQPQHFGDGTRLSIL.

This chain links TRBV25-1 with TRBJ1-2; 10 nucleotides align to TRBD1. CDR1 and CDR2 (germline): MGHDK, SYGVNS. The CDR3 length is 13 residues. With 8 bases clipped from V and 7 bases from J, the junction kept 7 bases outside the gene matches. This CDR3 reads CASGRDRGVGYTF. The CDR3 DNA reads TGTGCCAGCGGCCGGGACAGGGGAGTTGGCTACACCTTC.

V usage is TRBV6-6 and J usage is TRBJ2-7; possible D gene TRBD1, 6 bases. Between the trimmed V and J ends, which lost 7 bases and 2 bases, there was a span of 21 bases. In germline, CDR1 is MNHNY, CDR2 SVGAGI (reference sequence). This CDR3 is 16 amino acids long. The CDR3 loop reads CASKSLDREVAYEQYF. For the CDR3, the DNA is TGTGCCAGCAAGTCCCTGGACAGAGAAGTCGCCTACGAGCAGTACTTC.

The rearrangement uses TRBV3-1 (or the pseudogene TRBV3-2) and TRBJ1-3; perhaps TRBD1 as D (5 bases). V lost 1 base and J lost 3, with 10 bases in between. CDR3 length: 15 amino acids. CDR1 is LGHDT and CDR2 is YNNKEL in the germline V gene (reference sequence). CDR3 in DNA: TGTGCCAGCAGCCAAGGGGGGGGTTTTGGAAACACCATATATTTT. Translating gives CASSQGGGFGNTIYF.

The gene calls are TRBV5-1 and TRBJ2-5; 8 positions match TRBD1. CDR3 size: 14 residues. J lost 2 bases, V lost 4 bases, and 4 bases had no gene match. CDR1 SGHRS and CDR2 YFSETQ come from the germline V gene. The CDR3 nucleotides are TGCGCCAGCAGCCATGGACAGGGACAAGAGACCCAGTACTTC. Amino acids: CASSHGQGQETQYF.

This clone was detected only once. The chain combines TRBV9 with TRBJ2-7; D may be TRBD1 (6 bases). In germline, CDR1 is SGDLS, CDR2 YYNGEE. The length of the CDR3 is 15 residues. Deletions cut 0 bases from V and 4 bases from J, with 14 bases between. The CDR3 sequence: CASSVDTGGGYEQYF. In nucleotides, the CDR3 is TGTGCCAGCAGCGTAGACACTGGGGGCGGGTACGAGCAGTACTTC.

The chain links TRBV7-2 to TRBJ2-3; weak D call: TRBD1 (5 bases). V lost 1 base, J lost 0 bases, and 17 bases lay in between. The CDR3 extends over 18 amino acids. Germline CDR1 is SGHTA and CDR2 is FQGNSA. The CDR3 sequence is CASSLDRGRKFSTDTQYF. Here the CDR3 DNA reads TGTGCCAGCAGCTTAGATAGGGGCAGGAAGTTTAGCACAGATACGCAGTATTTT.

A few counts support this clone. The V call is TRBV14, the J call TRBJ2-1; no reliable D call. Germline-derived CDR1 and CDR2 are SGHDN and FVKESK. V lost 2 bases to trimming and J lost 5 bases, with 4 bases between them. The CDR3 runs 12 residues. The CDR3 region is CASSQSDNEQFF. Written as DNA, the CDR3 is TGTGCCAGCAGCCAATCTGACAATGAGCAGTTCTTC.

The CDR3 loop is CASSPRTGPLTTNEKLFF. The CDR3 DNA is TGTGCCAGCAGCCCAAGGACAGGCCCTCTAACAACTAATGAAAAACTGTTTTTT. This sequence joins TRBV14 and TRBJ1-4, with TRBD1 identical over 7 bases. The CDR3 length is 18 residues. V was clipped by 4 bases and J by 0 bases; unmatched bases: 11. The V gene's germline CDR1 is SGHDN and CDR2 FVKESK.

The V and J genes are TRBV9 and TRBJ1-6; weak D call: TRBD1 (5 bases). V lost 0 bases and J 1 base, leaving 11 bases between the germline ends. Germline assignment: CDR1 SGDLS and CDR2 YYNGEE. The CDR3 is made up of 17 amino acids. CDR3 bases: TGTGCCAGCAGCGTAGACGGGGGGAGATCCTATAATTCACCCCTCCACTTT. This sequence encodes CASSVDGGRSYNSPLHF. Combining the CDR3 with reference TRBV9 and TRBJ1-6 gives the whole variable domain DSGVTQTPKHLITATGQRVTLRCSPRSGDLSVYWYQQSLDQGLQFLIQYYNGEERAKGNILERFSAQQFPDLHSELNLSSLELGDSALYFCASSVDGGRSYNSPLHFGNGTRLTVT.

The chain combines TRBV29-1 with TRBJ1-4; 7 bases fit TRBD1. The CDR3 sequence is 13 residues long. CDR1 and CDR2 from the germline V gene are SQVTM and ANQGSEA. The V and J ends lost 4 bases and 7 bases, in that order; junction bases with no gene match: 6. The CDR3 region has the DNA TGCAGCGTTGTCGACAGGGTTGGTGAAAAACTGTTTTTT. It specifies CSVVDRVGEKLFF.

The V gene is TRBV29-1, the J gene TRBJ1-1; the D gene is possibly TRBD1 (5 bases). Germline values: CDR1 SQVTM, CDR2 ANQGSEA. Trimming left V 4 bases short and J 1 base short, with 10 bases between. CDR3 length: 13 residues. The CDR3 coding sequence is TGCAGCGTTGTGGGGGAGGGGAACACTGAAGCTTTCTTT. It codes for CSVVGEGNTEAFF. The full variable domain, with the rest looked up from reference TRBV29-1 and TRBJ1-1, is SAVISQKPSRDICQRGTSLTIQCQVDSQVTMMFWYRQQPGQSLTLIATANQGSEATYESGFVIDKFPISRPNLTFSTLTVSNMSPEDSSIYLCSVVGEGNTEAFFGQGTRLTVV.

The table lists this clone with a few counts. This chain uses TRBV5-6 with TRBJ2-7; D unclear. The length of the CDR3 is 11 residues. V lost 0 bases to trimming and J lost 5 bases, with 3 bases between them. The germline CDR1 and CDR2 sequences are SGHDT and YYEEEE. DNA of the CDR3: TGTGCCAGCAGCTTGGTTAACGAGCAGTACTTC. The encoded protein is CASSLVNEQYF.

Here the CDR3 reads CASSESTGGVDTQYF. CDR3 nucleotide sequence: TGCGCCAGCAGTGAGTCGACAGGGGGAGTAGATACGCAGTATTTT. V usage is TRBV10-1 and J usage is TRBJ2-3, with 9 bases identical to TRBD1. V shed 0 bases and J 5 bases; nucleotides not matched to a gene: 3. Germline V CDR1 and CDR2: WNHNN, SYGVQD (reference sequence). The CDR3 loop spans 15 amino acids.

This chain joins TRBV18 and TRBJ2-5; 9 positions agree with TRBD1. The CDR3 covers 18 residues. Germline CDR1 reads KGHSH; CDR2 reads LQKENI. V dropped 0 bases and J dropped 4; count of bases not matched to a gene: 12. The CDR3 DNA sequence: TGTGCCAGCTCACCACCGGGCAAACAGGGGGCGAGTAGAGAGACCCAGTACTTC. It specifies CASSPPGKQGASRETQYF.

This clone was seen a few times. V usage is TRBV18 and J usage is TRBJ1-3; D ambiguous. V dropped 10 bases and J dropped 0 bases, with 10 bases sitting between them. CDR1 and CDR2 from the germline V gene are KGHSH and LQKENI. The CDR3 consists of 13 residues. CDR3 residues: CAIRGSSGNTIYF. CDR3 sequence (DNA): TGTGCCATCCGGGGATCCTCTGGAAACACCATATATTTT. The full variable domain, completed using reference TRBV18 and TRBJ1-3, is NAGVMQNPRHLVRRRGQEARLRCSPMKGHSHVYWYRQLPEEGLKFMVYLQKENIIDESGMPKERFSAEFPKEGPSILRIQQVVRGDSAAYFCAIRGSSGNTIYFGEGSWLTVV.

The chain has TRBV5-8 and TRBJ1-2, with D perhaps matching TRBD1 (5 bases). Germline lookup yields CDR1 SGHTS and CDR2 YDEGEE. V gave up 6 bases and J gave up 7 bases, with 19 bases separating them. CDR3 length: 14 amino acids. Written as DNA, the CDR3 is TGTGCCAGCACCATCACAGCGGGGGTTGGTGGCTACACCTTC. Translated: CASTITAGVGGYTF.

This clone has a handful of counts. The chain employs TRBV19 and TRBJ2-3; perhaps TRBD1 as D (6 bases). The germline gives CDR1 LNHDA, CDR2 SQIVND (reference sequence). CDR3 length: 13 residues. Trimming took off 4 bases at V and 1 base at J, with 6 bases between the two ends. CDR3 sequence (DNA): TGTGCCAGTAGTAACAGGGGCACAGATACGCAGTATTTT. Its translation: CASSNRGTDTQYF.

The chain couples TRBV3-1 (or the pseudogene TRBV3-2) to TRBJ2-7; TRBD1 agrees at 7 bases. V lost 8 bases, J lost 9 bases, and 16 bases stayed unmatched. Germline lookup yields CDR1 LGHDT and CDR2 YNNKEL (reference sequence). This CDR3 is built from 14 residues. CDR3 sequence: CASLIQGQVLGQYF. DNA for the CDR3: TGTGCCAGCCTAATACAGGGGCAAGTTCTCGGGCAGTACTTC.

The V gene is TRBV5-4, the J gene TRBJ2-5, with 12 positions matching TRBD1. Germline loops: CDR1 SGHNT, CDR2 YYREEE (reference sequence). Trimming at V came to 2 bases and at J to 3 bases, leaving 5 bases not matched to a gene. CDR3 length equals 16 residues. The CDR3 spells CASSLPGQGAKETQYF. The DNA of the CDR3 is TGTGCCAGCAGCTTACCGGGACAGGGGGCAAAAGAGACCCAGTACTTC.

The chain links TRBV11-1 to TRBJ2-1, with TRBD2 as a possible D gene (5 bases). Trimming shortened V by 1 base and J by 2 bases, and 12 bases separated the two germline ends. Looked up from germline, CDR1 is SGHAT and CDR2 is FQDESV (reference sequence). This CDR3 region has 16 residues. Here the CDR3 DNA reads TGTGCCAGCAGCTTAGGGGGAGAAGGCCCCTACAATGAGCAGTTCTTC. Protein product: CASSLGGEGPYNEQFF.

The rearrangement links TRBV7-9 to TRBJ2-7; D call uncertain. The germline CDR1 and CDR2 sequences are SEHNR and FQNEAQ (reference sequence). The CDR3 runs to 16 residues. Trimming removed 1 base at V and 4 bases at J, with 17 bases between. CDR3 sequence: CASSLGPDFIVYEQYF. The CDR3 DNA sequence: TGTGCCAGCAGCTTAGGACCCGACTTCATAGTTTACGAGCAGTACTTC.